This T cell receptor beta chain was recovered during a study of identifying expanded T cells in peripheral blood (dated by TCRdb to about 2019). Describing the broader study: Technical replicates were generated by sequencing separate aliquots of the same genomic DNA pool, with four replicates compared pairwise.

No immune events such as infections were documented for the healthy donors during the collection period. Healthy-donor blood repertoires served as a training cohort to calibrate time-dependent variance in a beta-binomial model of T-cell clone differential abundance. The training cohort comprised roughly 10 healthy donors, 3 female and 7 male. Donor ages ranged from about 25 to 64 years, with an average of around 45 years. Whole blood was collected from each healthy donor at three time points spaced approximately 2 weeks apart and obtained from a commercial supplier. For immunosequencing, genomic DNA was extracted from unsorted whole blood. TCRbeta CDR3 regions were profiled by bias-controlled multiplex PCR amplification of genomic DNA with the immunoSEQ Assay. As for the authors' bioinformatics: The absolute abundance of each unique TCRbeta CDR3 region was quantified after sequences were collapsed and filtered. Differential abundance was tested with two models: a binomial (Fisher-equivalent) model and a beta-binomial model that adds time-dependent variance fitted from healthy donors. Clones with fewer than 5 combined templates were excluded, and clones with Benjamini-Hochberg FDR below 0.01 were called differentially abundant. In the beta-binomial model, variance was expressed as a function of the total template count across the two samples, in the form v = (b*log(k)+a)^2. As stored in TCRdb, this immuneACCESS dataset retains in-frame rearrangements with V and J assigned. A fraction of the clones does not appear; measured against another copy, unresolved V genes explain less than half of the discrepancy, and the remainder lacks a known reason. D and trimming come from the DNA, and the V and J calls and clone size come from that table. The sample includes 75,000 to 95,000 clones, with 70% to 90% observed a single time. Together, the top ten hold 7.3% of the sample.

The sample holds one count of this clone. Its cognate antigen has yet to be identified. No qualities accompany the bases; no much larger clone lies one base away. Its CDR3 holds 17 amino acids, cysteine through phenylalanine. The sequence is cut down to CDR3 DNA, 51 bases in frame from base 1. The germline V gene sets CDR1 to SGHTA and CDR2 to FQGNSA. V lost 2 bases and J lost 7 bases, and the count of bases not matched to a germline gene is 12. Results the study describes overall, beyond this receptor: In all healthy donors, the variance in clone template counts between samples taken roughly 14 days apart rose significantly as total template count increased. The binomial model flagged about 1.2 differentially abundant clones between technical replicates, compared with about 16 over about 2 weeks and 18 to 20 over about four weeks. Across all healthy-donor time intervals, the beta-binomial model significantly lowered both the number of clones called differentially abundant and the false-positive rate. The authors expected biological variance in healthy repertoires might increase further over much longer intervals such as months to years.

The specimen sequenced was blood. The clonotype comes from a person aged 18 to 69 in good health. In this chain, TRBV7-2 is recombined with TRBJ2-1; 9 nucleotides in the junction match TRBD1. The CDR3 is CASSLLGRGQGRNEQFF. The sequence in DNA is TGTGCCAGCAGCTTATTAGGGCGGGGACAGGGAAGGAATGAGCAGTTCTTC.